A selection of T cell receptor beta chains follows, all from one sample in a study of blood T cell repertoires in COVID-19. Method: immunoSEQ multiplex PCR; TCRdb's copy keeps in-frame clones and lacks some. The sample shows over 65,000 clones, 80% to 85% of them seen only once. Sequenced sample: peripheral blood. These TCRs come from a human donor in a cohort sampled during active COVID-19. CDR3s include the opening cysteine and the closing phenylalanine or tryptophan. The order of the fields is V gene, clone size, J gene, D gene, CDR3 protein, CDR3 DNA. D genes are given only for firm matches. The size of a clone is reported for some rows only, either as once, few or many, or as a class for expanded clones.

v_gene: TRBV7-8
abundance: .
j_gene: TRBJ2-7
d_gene: .
CDR3aa: CASSLTILPGQVYEQYF
CDR3nt: TGTGCCAGCAGCTTGACCATCCTCCCGGGACAAGTCTACGAGCAGTACTTC

v_gene: TRBV19
abundance: .
j_gene: TRBJ2-1
d_gene: TRBD2
CDR3aa: CASSSGTYGNEQFF
CDR3nt: TGTGCCAGTTCTAGCGGGACCTACGGCAATGAGCAGTTCTTC

v_gene: TRBV27
abundance: once
j_gene: TRBJ2-7
d_gene: TRBD1
CDR3aa: CASSPGTLRGIYEQYF
CDR3nt: TGTGCCAGCAGTCCCGGGACCCTCAGGGGGATCTACGAGCAGTACTTC

v_gene: TRBV6-2/TRBV6-3
abundance: few
j_gene: TRBJ1-5
d_gene: .
CDR3aa: CASSYSVSGRQPQHF
CDR3nt: TGTGCCAGCAGTTACTCGGTGTCTGGTCGGCAGCCCCAGCATTTT

v_gene: TRBV5-1
abundance: .
j_gene: TRBJ2-5
d_gene: TRBD2
CDR3aa: CASRGTLAAQETQYF
CDR3nt: TGCGCCAGCAGGGGTACCCTAGCGGCCCAAGAGACCCAGTACTTC

v_gene: TRBV2
abundance: once
j_gene: TRBJ2-3
d_gene: .
CDR3aa: CASSGLDSTDTQYF
CDR3nt: TGTGCCAGCAGTGGTTTAGATAGCACAGATACGCAGTATTTT

v_gene: TRBV28
abundance: .
j_gene: TRBJ1-1
d_gene: .
CDR3aa: CASSFTDMNTEAFF
CDR3nt: TGTGCCAGCAGTTTCACGGACATGAACACTGAAGCTTTCTTT

v_gene: TRBV5-6
abundance: .
j_gene: TRBJ1-1
d_gene: TRBD1
CDR3aa: CASSLQGAAVTFF
CDR3nt: TGTGCCAGCAGCTTACAGGGGGCGGCTGTAACTTTCTTT

v_gene: TRBV28
abundance: .
j_gene: TRBJ2-3
d_gene: .
CDR3aa: CASSNLAAVTDTQYF
CDR3nt: TGTGCCAGCAGTAACTTAGCGGCCGTCACAGATACGCAGTATTTT

v_gene: TRBV19
abundance: .
j_gene: TRBJ2-7
d_gene: TRBD1
CDR3aa: CASSIASTGFTYEQYF
CDR3nt: TGTGCCAGTAGTATAGCCTCGACAGGGTTTACCTACGAGCAGTACTTC

v_gene: TRBV5-1
abundance: .
j_gene: TRBJ1-4
d_gene: .
CDR3aa: CASSLSSGRGEKLFF
CDR3nt: TGCGCCAGCAGCTTGAGTTCTGGGCGGGGGGAAAAACTGTTTTTT

v_gene: TRBV27
abundance: .
j_gene: TRBJ2-5
d_gene: TRBD1
CDR3aa: CASSSAGGGETQYF
CDR3nt: TGTGCCAGCAGTTCCGCAGGGGGTGGAGAGACCCAGTACTTC

v_gene: TRBV19
abundance: .
j_gene: TRBJ1-4
d_gene: TRBD1
CDR3aa: CASSSGDRGGEKLFF
CDR3nt: TGTGCCAGTAGTAGCGGAGACAGGGGAGGTGAAAAACTGTTTTTT

v_gene: TRBV6-2/TRBV6-3
abundance: .
j_gene: TRBJ2-1
d_gene: TRBD2
CDR3aa: CASSYAGGYNEQFF
CDR3nt: TGTGCCAGCAGTTACGCGGGAGGGTACAATGAGCAGTTCTTC

v_gene: TRBV15
abundance: .
j_gene: TRBJ2-3
d_gene: TRBD2
CDR3aa: CATSRGGGLTDTQYF
CDR3nt: TGTGCCACCAGCAGAGGTGGGGGACTAACAGATACGCAGTATTTT

v_gene: TRBV28
abundance: .
j_gene: TRBJ1-1
d_gene: .
CDR3aa: CASSTPDSFGVAFF
CDR3nt: TGTGCCAGCAGTACCCCCGACAGTTTTGGGGTAGCTTTCTTT

v_gene: TRBV6-1
abundance: once
j_gene: TRBJ2-1
d_gene: .
CDR3aa: CASSEFGGVPYNEQFF
CDR3nt: TGTGCCAGCAGTGAATTCGGCGGGGTCCCCTACAATGAGCAGTTCTTC

v_gene: TRBV14
abundance: once
j_gene: TRBJ2-5
d_gene: .
CDR3aa: CASSQDLGVIEETQYF
CDR3nt: TGTGCCAGCAGCCAAGATCTAGGGGTAATAGAAGAGACCCAGTACTTC

v_gene: TRBV18
abundance: .
j_gene: TRBJ2-5
d_gene: TRBD2
CDR3aa: CASSPTGTSGRMGQETQYF
CDR3nt: TGTGCCAGCTCACCAACAGGGACTAGCGGGAGAATGGGGCAAGAGACCCAGTACTTC

v_gene: TRBV29-1
abundance: .
j_gene: TRBJ2-5
d_gene: .
CDR3aa: CSVVPWATAQETQYF
CDR3nt: TGCAGCGTTGTGCCGTGGGCGACCGCCCAAGAGACCCAGTACTTC

v_gene: TRBV6-5
abundance: .
j_gene: TRBJ2-7
d_gene: .
CDR3aa: CASRPRQATYEQYF
CDR3nt: TGTGCCAGCAGACCCCGACAGGCGACCTACGAGCAGTACTTC

v_gene: TRBV18
abundance: .
j_gene: TRBJ2-7
d_gene: TRBD2
CDR3aa: CASSPIAGESGEQYF
CDR3nt: TGTGCCAGCTCACCAATAGCGGGAGAGTCGGGAGAGCAGTACTTC

v_gene: TRBV6-5
abundance: .
j_gene: TRBJ2-1
d_gene: TRBD2
CDR3aa: CASSYSPASGNEQFF
CDR3nt: TGTGCCAGCAGTTACTCGCCCGCTAGCGGTAATGAGCAGTTCTTC

v_gene: TRBV27
abundance: .
j_gene: TRBJ2-3
d_gene: .
CDR3aa: CASSLTRLADTQYF
CDR3nt: TGTGCCAGCAGTCTCACCAGACTAGCAGATACGCAGTATTTT

v_gene: TRBV5-4
abundance: .
j_gene: TRBJ2-7
d_gene: TRBD1
CDR3aa: CASSLRDRDHEQYF
CDR3nt: TGTGCCAGCAGCCTCCGGGACAGGGACCACGAGCAGTACTTC

v_gene: TRBV3-1/TRBV3-2
abundance: .
j_gene: TRBJ1-2
d_gene: .
CDR3aa: CASSPFPLSYGYTF
CDR3nt: TGTGCCAGCAGCCCCTTTCCCCTAAGCTATGGCTACACCTTC

v_gene: TRBV24-1
abundance: .
j_gene: TRBJ2-3
d_gene: TRBD1
CDR3aa: CATSDRDRGVDTQYF
CDR3nt: TGTGCCACCAGTGACAGGGACAGGGGAGTTGATACGCAGTATTTT

v_gene: TRBV7-9
abundance: .
j_gene: TRBJ2-3
d_gene: TRBD2
CDR3aa: CASSLVTSGSTDTQYF
CDR3nt: TGTGCCAGCAGCTTAGTGACTAGCGGGAGCACAGATACGCAGTATTTT

v_gene: TRBV7-9
abundance: few
j_gene: TRBJ2-7
d_gene: .
CDR3aa: CASSSDRSYEQYF
CDR3nt: TGTGCCAGCAGCTCCGACAGATCCTACGAGCAGTACTTC

v_gene: TRBV19
abundance: .
j_gene: TRBJ2-1
d_gene: TRBD2
CDR3aa: CASSIRLAGRNEQFF
CDR3nt: TGTGCCAGTAGTATTCGACTAGCGGGTAGGAATGAGCAGTTCTTC

v_gene: TRBV5-6
abundance: .
j_gene: TRBJ1-2
d_gene: .
CDR3aa: CASTWESTNYGYTF
CDR3nt: TGTGCCAGCACGTGGGAGAGCACTAACTATGGCTACACCTTC

v_gene: TRBV24-1
abundance: .
j_gene: TRBJ2-2
d_gene: .
CDR3aa: CATRREANTGELFF
CDR3nt: TGTGCCACCCGCAGGGAAGCGAACACCGGGGAGCTGTTTTTT

v_gene: TRBV6-2/TRBV6-3
abundance: .
j_gene: TRBJ2-5
d_gene: TRBD2
CDR3aa: CASSSPAGGRETQYF
CDR3nt: TGTGCCAGCAGTTCTCCAGCGGGGGGTCGGGAGACCCAGTACTTC

v_gene: TRBV7-9
abundance: .
j_gene: TRBJ2-5
d_gene: .
CDR3aa: CASSWGEETQYF
CDR3nt: TGTGCCAGCAGCTGGGGCGAGGAGACCCAGTACTTC

v_gene: TRBV6-1
abundance: .
j_gene: TRBJ1-2
d_gene: .
CDR3aa: CASSDWGRRYYGYTF
CDR3nt: TGTGCCAGCAGTGATTGGGGCAGGCGATACTATGGCTACACCTTC

v_gene: TRBV6-1
abundance: .
j_gene: TRBJ1-5
d_gene: .
CDR3aa: CASSEASVWRRVNQPQHF
CDR3nt: TGTGCCAGCAGTGAAGCGTCAGTTTGGCGGCGAGTCAATCAGCCCCAGCATTTT

v_gene: TRBV7-3
abundance: .
j_gene: TRBJ2-5
d_gene: .
CDR3aa: CASSFTGETQYF
CDR3nt: TGTGCCAGCAGCTTTACGGGGGAGACCCAGTACTTC

v_gene: TRBV28
abundance: .
j_gene: TRBJ2-7
d_gene: TRBD2
CDR3aa: CASGTSGRARSYEQYF
CDR3nt: TGTGCCAGCGGCACTAGCGGGAGGGCCCGCTCCTACGAGCAGTACTTC

v_gene: TRBV2
abundance: .
j_gene: TRBJ2-3
d_gene: .
CDR3aa: CASSPSRVASTDTQYF
CDR3nt: TGTGCCAGCAGTCCTTCCAGGGTGGCTAGCACAGATACGCAGTATTTT

v_gene: TRBV6-5
abundance: .
j_gene: TRBJ1-6
d_gene: TRBD1
CDR3aa: CASSTDRGNSPLHF
CDR3nt: TGTGCCAGCAGTACTGACAGGGGCAATTCACCCCTCCACTTT

v_gene: TRBV28
abundance: .
j_gene: TRBJ1-1
d_gene: .
CDR3aa: CASSGGEEGQTGKAFF
CDR3nt: TGTGCCAGCAGTGGGGGTGAGGAGGGTCAAACAGGAAAAGCTTTCTTT

v_gene: TRBV7-9
abundance: .
j_gene: TRBJ2-1
d_gene: .
CDR3aa: CASSLGFPSSYNEQFF
CDR3nt: TGTGCCAGCAGCTTAGGTTTTCCGAGCTCCTACAATGAGCAGTTCTTC

v_gene: TRBV3-1/TRBV3-2
abundance: few
j_gene: TRBJ2-3
d_gene: TRBD1
CDR3aa: CASSTWTGSADTQYF
CDR3nt: TGTGCCAGCAGTACCTGGACAGGATCAGCAGATACGCAGTATTTT

v_gene: TRBV14
abundance: once
j_gene: TRBJ2-4
d_gene: .
CDR3aa: CASSQDGGQQNIQYF
CDR3nt: TGTGCCAGCAGCCAAGATGGAGGACAGCAAAACATTCAGTACTTC

v_gene: TRBV11-2
abundance: .
j_gene: TRBJ1-4
d_gene: TRBD1
CDR3aa: CASSSADRGREKLFF
CDR3nt: TGTGCCAGCAGCTCCGCTGACAGGGGACGAGAAAAACTGTTTTTT

v_gene: TRBV9
abundance: .
j_gene: TRBJ2-7
d_gene: .
CDR3aa: CASSIRSDEQYF
CDR3nt: TGTGCCAGCAGCATACGTTCGGACGAGCAGTACTTC

v_gene: TRBV7-2
abundance: few
j_gene: TRBJ2-2
d_gene: .
CDR3aa: CASSLARNTGELFF
CDR3nt: TGTGCCAGCAGCTTAGCCCGGAACACCGGGGAGCTGTTTTTT

v_gene: TRBV7-8
abundance: .
j_gene: TRBJ2-1
d_gene: .
CDR3aa: CASSPPVSATYNEQFF
CDR3nt: TGTGCCAGCAGCCCACCGGTGAGCGCCACCTACAATGAGCAGTTCTTC

v_gene: TRBV4-3
abundance: .
j_gene: TRBJ2-3
d_gene: TRBD2
CDR3aa: CASSQVKRDYADTQYF
CDR3nt: TGCGCCAGCAGCCAAGTCAAGCGGGACTATGCAGATACGCAGTATTTT

v_gene: TRBV7-2
abundance: few
j_gene: TRBJ2-7
d_gene: TRBD2
CDR3aa: CASSLTGTSDLEQYF
CDR3nt: TGTGCCAGCAGTCTCACCGGGACTAGCGACCTCGAGCAGTACTTC

v_gene: TRBV6-2/TRBV6-3
abundance: .
j_gene: TRBJ1-2
d_gene: TRBD1
CDR3aa: CASSYGGTGYNYGYTF
CDR3nt: TGTGCCAGCAGTTACGGTGGGACAGGATATAACTATGGCTACACCTTC

v_gene: TRBV24-1
abundance: .
j_gene: TRBJ2-1
d_gene: TRBD2
CDR3aa: CATSGRGNPNEQFF
CDR3nt: TGTGCCACCAGCGGGAGGGGGAATCCCAATGAGCAGTTCTTC

v_gene: TRBV3-1/TRBV3-2
abundance: .
j_gene: TRBJ1-1
d_gene: TRBD1
CDR3aa: CASSGTGTEAFF
CDR3nt: TGTGCCAGCAGCGGGACAGGGACTGAAGCTTTCTTT

v_gene: TRBV6-6
abundance: .
j_gene: TRBJ2-7
d_gene: TRBD2
CDR3aa: CASSHPAGGLDEQYF
CDR3nt: TGTGCCAGCAGCCACCCAGCGGGAGGTCTCGACGAGCAGTACTTC

v_gene: TRBV6-5
abundance: .
j_gene: TRBJ1-1
d_gene: TRBD1
CDR3aa: CASSYSRDRGNTEAFF
CDR3nt: TGTGCCAGCAGTTACTCGAGGGACAGGGGGAATACTGAAGCTTTCTTT

v_gene: TRBV11-2
abundance: .
j_gene: TRBJ1-1
d_gene: .
CDR3aa: CASSFGENTEAFF
CDR3nt: TGTGCCAGCAGCTTCGGGGAGAACACTGAAGCTTTCTTT

v_gene: TRBV28
abundance: .
j_gene: TRBJ1-5
d_gene: .
CDR3aa: CASSLPWEDQPQHF
CDR3nt: TGTGCCAGCAGTTTGCCCTGGGAGGATCAGCCCCAGCATTTT

v_gene: TRBV28
abundance: .
j_gene: TRBJ2-3
d_gene: TRBD2
CDR3aa: CASSFGAGTGTDTQYF
CDR3nt: TGTGCCAGCAGTTTCGGAGCGGGAACAGGTACAGATACGCAGTATTTT

v_gene: TRBV2
abundance: once
j_gene: TRBJ2-2
d_gene: TRBD1
CDR3aa: CATQGAANTGELFF
CDR3nt: TGTGCCACCCAGGGGGCCGCGAACACCGGGGAGCTGTTTTTT

v_gene: TRBV6-6
abundance: .
j_gene: TRBJ1-5
d_gene: .
CDR3aa: CASSSSDSSNQPQHF
CDR3nt: TGTGCCAGCAGTTCATCGGACAGTAGCAATCAGCCCCAGCATTTT